The next 31 T cell receptor beta chains were all read from a single sample in a study of OX40 agonist ivuxolimab in advanced cancers. Repertoires were generated with immunoSEQ multiplex PCR, while TCRdb's copy carries only in-frame clones and drops some. The repertoire holds about 39,000 clones, with about 94% as singletons. Sequences were derived from CD4+ or CD8+ T cells sorted from blood, sampled in a trial of the OX40 agonist ivuxolimab. These receptors originate from an adult with an advanced solid tumor such as melanoma, head and neck, liver or kidney cancer.

This clone was seen only once. The chain recombines TRBV19 with TRBJ2-1; D is uncertain. The CDR3 consists of 14 residues. The germline CDR1 and CDR2 sequences are LNHDA and SQIVND (reference sequence). The V gene lost 6 bases and the J gene lost 0 bases, with 9 bases spanning the gap. CDR3: CASSYQSSYNEQFF. The CDR3 DNA follows: TGTGCCAGTAGCTATCAGAGCTCCTACAATGAGCAGTTCTTC. The full variable domain, completed using reference TRBV19 and TRBJ2-1, is DGGITQSPKYLFRKEGQNVTLSCEQNLNHDAMYWYRQDPGQGLRLIYYSQIVNDFQKGDIAEGYSVSREKKESFPLTVTSAQKNPTAFYLCASSYQSSYNEQFFGPGTRLTVL.

The chain uses TRBV4-1 and TRBJ2-5; TRBD2 agrees at 13 bases. Losses at the gene ends were 5 bases for V and 2 bases for J; bases not matched to a gene: 2. This CDR3 comprises 15 residues. The germline CDR1 and CDR2 sequences are MGHRA and YSYEKL. DNA of the CDR3: TGCGCCAGCAGCGGACTAGCGGGAGTACAAGAGACCCAGTACTTC. Protein sequence: CASSGLAGVQETQYF.

The V and J genes are TRBV30 and TRBJ2-2, with 10 nucleotides matching TRBD2. Germline trimming cut 6 bases from V and 0 bases from J; bases unmatched to any gene: 4. The CDR3 contains 15 residues. Germline lookup yields CDR1 GTSNPN and CDR2 SVGIG (reference sequence). In DNA, the CDR3 is TGTGCCTGTCATACTAGCGGGGCGAACACCGGGGAGCTGTTTTTT. Translating gives CACHTSGANTGELFF.

This chain connects TRBV27 to TRBJ2-2, with a tentative D call TRBD1 (5 bases). CDR1 and CDR2 from the germline V gene are MNHEY and SMNVEV (reference sequence). V was pared by 8 bases and J by 6 bases, with 13 bases between. The CDR3 consists of 13 residues. CDR3 in DNA: TGTGCCAGCGCCGTAAGGGGTTCCGGGGAGCTGTTTTTT. Amino acids: CASAVRGSGELFF.

V and J are TRBV5-1 and TRBJ2-1, with TRBD2 as a possible D gene (6 bases). The CDR3 has 12 residues. V dropped 0 bases and J dropped 10 bases, with 8 bases sitting between them. Germline V gene sequence: CDR1 SGHRS, CDR2 YFSETQ. The CDR3 region has the DNA TGCGCCAGCAGCTTGGCGGGAGAGGAGCAGTTCTTC. Its translation is CASSLAGEEQFF. Full variable domain (rest looked up from reference TRBV5-1 and TRBJ2-1): KAGVTQTPRYLIKTRGQQVTLSCSPISGHRSVSWYQQTPGQGLQFLFEYFSETQRNKGNFPGRFSGRQFSNSRSEMNVSTLELGDSALYLCASSLAGEEQFFGPGTRLTVL.

The chain is built from TRBV6-1 and TRBJ1-5; D might be TRBD1 (6 bases). The CDR3 runs 13 residues. V lost 3 bases and J 7 bases, leaving 10 bases between the germline ends. Germline CDR1 reads MNHNS; CDR2 reads SASEGT. The CDR3 is CASSDTGWQPQHF. DNA of the CDR3: TGTGCCAGCAGTGATACAGGGTGGCAGCCCCAGCATTTT.

The V and J genes are TRBV5-4 and TRBJ2-1; the D gene is possibly TRBD1 (5 bases). V was trimmed by 4 bases and J by 6 bases, leaving 17 bases between them. There are 15 residues in the CDR3. Germline V lookup: CDR1 SGHNT, CDR2 YYREEE (reference sequence). The CDR3 protein is CASSLRDRPINEQFF. The CDR3 bases are TGTGCCAGCAGCCTCCGTGACAGACCTATCAATGAGCAGTTCTTC.

The chain employs TRBV19 and TRBJ1-4; no reliable D call. Trimming took off 3 bases at V and 8 bases at J, with 13 bases between the two ends. The CDR3 has 14 residues. CDR1 and CDR2 from the germline V gene are LNHDA and SQIVND (reference sequence). This CDR3 reads CASSIPGFEEKLFF. CDR3 in DNA: TGTGCCAGTAGTATTCCGGGGTTCGAGGAAAAACTGTTTTTT. Complete variable domain (other parts from reference TRBV19 and TRBJ1-4): DGGITQSPKYLFRKEGQNVTLSCEQNLNHDAMYWYRQDPGQGLRLIYYSQIVNDFQKGDIAEGYSVSREKKESFPLTVTSAQKNPTAFYLCASSIPGFEEKLFFGSGTQLSVL.

The chain is built from TRBV27 and TRBJ2-3; TRBD2 agrees at 7 bases. V lost 4 bases, J lost 4 bases, and 5 bases stayed unmatched. Germline CDR1 and CDR2: MNHEY and SMNVEV (reference sequence). The CDR3 totals 14 residues. Here the CDR3 reads CASSSWRESDTQYF. The CDR3 nucleotides are TGTGCCAGCAGTTCATGGCGGGAGTCAGATACGCAGTATTTT.

This chain connects TRBV6-5 to TRBJ1-1; 7 nucleotides line up with TRBD1. The CDR3 is made up of 15 amino acids. CDR1 and CDR2 from the germline V gene are MNHEY and SVGAGI. V trimming: 5 bases; J trimming: 5 bases; junction bases outside the gene matches: 11. The CDR3 region is CASSTGQSRDTEAFF. The CDR3 coding sequence is TGTGCCAGCAGTACGGGACAGTCGAGGGATACTGAAGCTTTCTTT.

This chain connects TRBV6-5 to TRBJ2-7, with TRBD1 matching 8 bases. V lost 5 bases and J lost 2; bases outside the gene matches: 2. Germline V CDR1 and CDR2: MNHEY, SVGAGI. This CDR3 contains 13 residues. CDR3 nucleotide sequence: TGTGCCAGCAGTGACAGGGGCACCTACGAGCAGTACTTC. Translation: CASSDRGTYEQYF.

V usage is TRBV11-2 and J usage is TRBJ2-5, with TRBD1 matching over 8 bases. The germline V gene encodes CDR1 SGHAT and CDR2 FQNNGV. This CDR3 has 14 residues. Unmatched junction bases numbered 3, after V lost 2 bases and J lost 4 bases. This CDR3 is CASSLIRGLETQYF. CDR3 nucleotides: TGTGCCAGCAGCTTAATCAGGGGGCTAGAGACCCAGTACTTC.

J is TRBJ2-5 and V is TRBV27, with 13 nucleotides matching TRBD2. CDR1 and CDR2 (germline): MNHEY, SMNVEV (reference sequence). The CDR3 has 15 residues. Germline trimming cut 5 bases from V and 4 bases from J; bases unmatched to any gene: 4. The CDR3 DNA reads as TGTGCCAGCAGTGCCAGACTAGCGGGAGGAGAGACCCAGTACTTC. Translated, it gives CASSARLAGGETQYF.

The chain is built from TRBV30 and TRBJ2-2, with 8 bases fitting TRBD1. V dropped 3 bases and J dropped 0; count of bases not matched to a gene: 6. The germline gives CDR1 GTSNPN, CDR2 SVGIG (reference sequence). The CDR3 extends over 16 amino acids. The CDR3 DNA sequence: TGTGCCTGGAGGGGACCGGGACAGGCGAACACCGGGGAGCTGTTTTTT. Protein sequence: CAWRGPGQANTGELFF.

The V call is TRBV11-2, the J call TRBJ2-7; 9 nucleotides agree with TRBD1. The length of the CDR3 is 14 residues. Germline trimming cut 4 bases from V and 5 bases from J; bases unmatched to any gene: 6. Germline loops: CDR1 SGHAT, CDR2 FQNNGV. The CDR3 spells CASSWGQGDDEQYF. CDR3 nucleotide sequence: TGTGCCAGCAGCTGGGGACAGGGCGATGACGAGCAGTACTTC.

The V gene is TRBV6-1, the J gene TRBJ2-7; the match to TRBD1 covers 8 bases. The junction had 6 bases not matched to a gene; V was cut back by 9 bases and J by 2 bases. Germline V lookup: CDR1 MNHNS, CDR2 SASEGT. The CDR3 runs to 13 residues. In DNA, the CDR3 is TGTGCCAGTTGGACAGGGCTAACCTACGAGCAGTACTTC. Amino acid sequence: CASWTGLTYEQYF.

The V call is TRBV27, the J call TRBJ2-3; a weak D match, TRBD2 (5 bases). Germline V lookup: CDR1 MNHEY, CDR2 SMNVEV (reference sequence). Between the trimmed V and J ends, which lost 4 bases and 4 bases, there was a span of 27 bases. CDR3 length equals 19 residues. Here the CDR3 reads CASSSRFPLNGMPADTQYF. CDR3 bases: TGTGCCAGCAGTTCCCGATTTCCTCTTAACGGGATGCCAGCAGATACGCAGTATTTT.

This chain joins TRBV7-6 and TRBJ1-1; D might be TRBD1 (5 bases). CDR1 SGHVS and CDR2 FNYEAQ come from the germline V gene. V lost 0 bases and J 4 bases, leaving 9 bases between the germline ends. The CDR3 totals 14 residues. CDR3 loop: CASSLAGAGTEAFF. CDR3 sequence (DNA): TGTGCCAGCAGCTTAGCCGGGGCCGGCACTGAAGCTTTCTTT.

The table lists this clone with a count of one. This chain joins TRBV7-3 and TRBJ2-5, with TRBD1 identical over 7 bases. V trimming: 6 bases; J trimming: 5 bases; junction bases outside the gene matches: 12. CDR1 and CDR2 (germline): SGHTA, FQGTGA. The CDR3 has 15 amino acids. This CDR3 reads CASSQGGDFRETQYF. CDR3 sequence (DNA): TGTGCCAGCAGTCAAGGGGGCGACTTCCGGGAGACCCAGTACTTC.

As DNA, the CDR3 is TGTGCCAGCAGCGCGACGGACAGGGGGGCGGAGACCCAGTACTTC. It is translated as CASSATDRGAETQYF. The chain links TRBV9 to TRBJ2-5; 10 positions match TRBD1. The CDR3 is 15 residues long. V trimming: 3 bases; J trimming: 5 bases; junction bases outside the gene matches: 7. The germline V gene has CDR1 SGDLS and CDR2 YYNGEE.

The rearrangement uses TRBV29-1 and TRBJ2-2, with TRBD1 as a possible D gene (6 bases). The CDR3 sequence is 12 residues long. Germline V lookup: CDR1 SQVTM, CDR2 ANQGSEA. V lost 5 bases and J 7 bases, leaving 11 bases between the germline ends. The CDR3 DNA follows: TGCAGCGTTTTGGGGGCTAACGGGGAGCTGTTTTTT. This encodes CSVLGANGELFF.

The genes are TRBV7-3 and TRBJ2-2, with 8 bases identical to TRBD1. Trimming removed 4 bases from V and 5 bases from J; junction bases left unmatched: 3. Germline assignment: CDR1 SGHTA and CDR2 FQGTGA. The CDR3 is made up of 14 amino acids. CDR3 sequence (DNA): TGTGCCAGCAGCTCGACAGGGGCGACCGGGGAGCTGTTTTTT. Translation gives CASSSTGATGELFF.

The J gene is TRBJ2-3, the V gene TRBV7-3; 9 bases are shared with TRBD2. Germline lookup yields CDR1 SGHTA and CDR2 FQGTGA. CDR3 length equals 16 residues. The ends lost 0 bases at V and 2 bases at J; junction bases unmatched: 3. In DNA, the CDR3 is TGTGCCAGCAGCTTAACGGTAGCGGGAGACACAGATACGCAGTATTTT. This encodes CASSLTVAGDTDTQYF.

The chain links TRBV7-6 to TRBJ2-1; the match to TRBD2 covers 11 bases. CDR3 size: 15 residues. CDR1 and CDR2 (germline): SGHVS, FNYEAQ. The trim removed 3 bases at V and 5 bases at J, leaving 3 bases unmatched. This chain's CDR3 is CASSLGLAAHNEQFF. The CDR3 nucleotides are TGTGCCAGCAGCTTGGGACTAGCGGCACACAATGAGCAGTTCTTC.

V usage is TRBV28 and J usage is TRBJ2-7, with D possibly being TRBD1 (6 bases). Germline CDR1 is MDHEN and CDR2 is SYDVKM. Trimming took off 1 base at V and 1 base at J, with 14 bases between the two ends. The CDR3 spans 16 residues. CDR3 sequence: CASSLFGVGGSYEQYF. In DNA, the CDR3 is TGTGCCAGCAGTTTATTCGGGGTAGGGGGTTCCTACGAGCAGTACTTC.

CDR3 nucleotide sequence: TGTGCCAGCCAGGACAGTGTGGGGCAGCCCCAGCATTTT. This gives the protein CASQDSVGQPQHF. The rearrangement joins TRBV2 to TRBJ1-5; TRBD1 might be the D (6 bases). CDR1 and CDR2 from the germline V gene are SNHLY and FYNNEI. The CDR3 length is 13 residues. Trimming shortened V by 8 bases and J by 7 bases, and 15 bases separated the two germline ends.

The chain recombines TRBV2 with TRBJ2-5; D possibly matches TRBD1 or TRBD2 (6 bases each). The ends were cut back, 1 base at V and 5 bases at J, with 11 bases in the middle. From germline, CDR1 is SNHLY and CDR2 FYNNEI. The CDR3 loop spans 14 amino acids. The CDR3 region has the DNA TGTGCCAGCAGTGAAGTTGGGGGGCAGGAGACCCAGTACTTC. This codes for CASSEVGGQETQYF.

This rearrangement joins TRBV27 to TRBJ2-5; D possibly corresponds to TRBD1 (6 bases). The CDR3 loop spans 15 amino acids. V shed 5 bases and J shed 2 bases, with 15 bases lying between them. The germline V gene encodes CDR1 MNHEY and CDR2 SMNVEV (reference sequence). CDR3 protein: CASSPRTDSQETQYF. Here the CDR3 DNA reads TGTGCCAGCAGTCCAAGAACGGACAGTCAAGAGACCCAGTACTTC.

V is TRBV4-1 and J is TRBJ2-7; unclear D gene. V lost 1 base and J lost 1, with 11 bases in between. Germline values: CDR1 MGHRA, CDR2 YSYEKL. The CDR3 loop spans 15 amino acids. CDR3 region: CASSQVPRLSYEQYF. Written as DNA, the CDR3 is TGCGCCAGCAGCCAAGTCCCACGATTATCCTACGAGCAGTACTTC.

The V and J genes are TRBV27 and TRBJ1-1; D gene ambiguous. V lost 2 bases and J lost 1, with 8 bases in between. The CDR3 is 14 amino acids. The germline V gene encodes CDR1 MNHEY and CDR2 SMNVEV (reference sequence). CDR3 in DNA: TGTGCCAGCAGTTTAGAACGAGAGAACACTGAAGCTTTCTTT. Encoded protein: CASSLERENTEAFF.

The genes are TRBV19 and TRBJ1-1; no definite D call. The CDR3 has 14 amino acids. Germline-derived CDR1 and CDR2 are LNHDA and SQIVND (reference sequence). With 6 bases removed from V and 2 bases from J, the gap between germline ends came to 13 bases. DNA of the CDR3: TGTGCCAGTAGAGGGTACCGCATCAACACTGAAGCTTTCTTT. As protein: CASRGYRINTEAFF.